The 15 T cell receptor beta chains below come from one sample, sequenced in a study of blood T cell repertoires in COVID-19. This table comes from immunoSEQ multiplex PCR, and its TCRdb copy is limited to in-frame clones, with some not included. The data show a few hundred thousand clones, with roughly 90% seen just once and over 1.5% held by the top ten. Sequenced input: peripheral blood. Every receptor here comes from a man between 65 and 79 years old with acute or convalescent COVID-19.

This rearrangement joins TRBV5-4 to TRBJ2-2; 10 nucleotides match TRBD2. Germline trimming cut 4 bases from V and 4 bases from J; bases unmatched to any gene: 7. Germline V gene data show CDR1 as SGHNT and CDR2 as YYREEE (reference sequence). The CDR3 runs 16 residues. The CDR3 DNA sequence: TGTGCCAGCAGCGCTAGCGGGAGTTATACCACCGGGGAGCTGTTTTTT. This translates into CASSASGSYTTGELFF. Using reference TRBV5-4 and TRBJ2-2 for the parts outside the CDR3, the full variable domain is ETGVTQSPTHLIKTRGQQVTLRCSSQSGHNTVSWYQQALGQGPQFIFQYYREEENGRGNFPPRFSGLQFPNYSSELNVNALELDDSALYLCASSASGSYTTGELFFGEGSRLTVL.

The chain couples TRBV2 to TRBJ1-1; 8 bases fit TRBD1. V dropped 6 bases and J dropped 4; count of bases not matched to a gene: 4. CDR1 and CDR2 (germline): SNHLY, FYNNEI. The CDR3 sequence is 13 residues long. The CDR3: CASRVDRGTEAFF. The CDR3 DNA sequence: TGTGCCAGCAGAGTTGACAGGGGCACTGAAGCTTTCTTT.

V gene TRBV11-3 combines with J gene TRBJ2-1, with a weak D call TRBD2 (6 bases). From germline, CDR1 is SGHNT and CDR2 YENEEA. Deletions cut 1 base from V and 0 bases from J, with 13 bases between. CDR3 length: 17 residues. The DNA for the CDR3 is TGTGCCAGCAGCTTAGGACCGTCCGGGAGCTCCTACAATGAGCAGTTCTTC. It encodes CASSLGPSGSSYNEQFF.

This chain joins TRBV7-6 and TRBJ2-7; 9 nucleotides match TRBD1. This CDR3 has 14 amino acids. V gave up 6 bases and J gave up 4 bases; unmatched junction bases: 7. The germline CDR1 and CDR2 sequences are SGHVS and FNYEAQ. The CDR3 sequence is CASSPGQGPYEQYF. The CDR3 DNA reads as TGTGCCAGCAGTCCGGGACAGGGACCTTACGAGCAGTACTTC.

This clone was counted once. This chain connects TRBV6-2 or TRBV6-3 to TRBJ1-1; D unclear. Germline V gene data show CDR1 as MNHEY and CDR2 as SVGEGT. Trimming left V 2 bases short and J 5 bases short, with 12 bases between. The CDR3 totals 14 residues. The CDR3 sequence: CASSYDGGWTEAFF. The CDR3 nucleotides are TGTGCCAGCAGTTACGACGGAGGGTGGACTGAAGCTTTCTTT.

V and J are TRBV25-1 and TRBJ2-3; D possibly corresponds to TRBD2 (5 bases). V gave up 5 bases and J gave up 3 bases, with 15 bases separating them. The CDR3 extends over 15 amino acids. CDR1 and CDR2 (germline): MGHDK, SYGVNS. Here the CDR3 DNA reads TGTGCCAGCAGTACCCGGGGTGTTAGTACAGATACGCAGTATTTT. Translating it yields CASSTRGVSTDTQYF.

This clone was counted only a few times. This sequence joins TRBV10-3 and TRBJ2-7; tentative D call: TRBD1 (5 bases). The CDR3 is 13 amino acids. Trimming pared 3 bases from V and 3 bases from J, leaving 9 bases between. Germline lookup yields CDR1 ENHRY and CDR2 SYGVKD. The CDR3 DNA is TGTGCCATCAGTGAAAAGGGGCACTACGAGCAGTACTTC. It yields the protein CAISEKGHYEQYF.

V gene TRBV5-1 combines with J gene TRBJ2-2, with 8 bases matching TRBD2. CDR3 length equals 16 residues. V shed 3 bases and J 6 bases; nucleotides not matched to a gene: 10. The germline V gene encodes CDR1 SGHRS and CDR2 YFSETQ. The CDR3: CASSSAGGSIAGELFF. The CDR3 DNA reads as TGCGCCAGCAGCTCCGCGGGAGGCAGTATCGCCGGGGAGCTGTTTTTT.

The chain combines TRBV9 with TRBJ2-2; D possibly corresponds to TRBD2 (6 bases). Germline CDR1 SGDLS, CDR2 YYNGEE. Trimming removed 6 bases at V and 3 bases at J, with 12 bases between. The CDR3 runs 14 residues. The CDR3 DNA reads TGTGCCAGCAACACCGGGAGCTACACCGGGGAGCTGTTTTTT. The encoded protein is CASNTGSYTGELFF.

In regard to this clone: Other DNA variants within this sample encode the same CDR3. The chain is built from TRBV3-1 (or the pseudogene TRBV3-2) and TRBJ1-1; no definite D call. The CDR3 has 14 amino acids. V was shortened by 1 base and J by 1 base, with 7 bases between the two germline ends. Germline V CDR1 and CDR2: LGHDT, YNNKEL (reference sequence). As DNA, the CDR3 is TGTGCCAGCAGCCAAGTTTCGGGGAACACTGAAGCTTTCTTT. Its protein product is CASSQVSGNTEAFF.

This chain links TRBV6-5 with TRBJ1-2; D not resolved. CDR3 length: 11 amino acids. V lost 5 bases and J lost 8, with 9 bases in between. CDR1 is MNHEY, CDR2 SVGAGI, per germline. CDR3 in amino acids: CASSLTEGYTF. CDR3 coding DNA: TGTGCCAGCAGTCTAACAGAAGGCTACACCTTC.

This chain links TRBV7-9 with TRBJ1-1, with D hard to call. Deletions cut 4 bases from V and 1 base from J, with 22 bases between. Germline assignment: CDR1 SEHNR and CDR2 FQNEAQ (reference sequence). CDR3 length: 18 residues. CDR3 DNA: TGTGCCAGCAGCTCTCCACCCTCGACCGTCACTAAGAACACTGAAGCTTTCTTT. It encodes CASSSPPSTVTKNTEAFF.

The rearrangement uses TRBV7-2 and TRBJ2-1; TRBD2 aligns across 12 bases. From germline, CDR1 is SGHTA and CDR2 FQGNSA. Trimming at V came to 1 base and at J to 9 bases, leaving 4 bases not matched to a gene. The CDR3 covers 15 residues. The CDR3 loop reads CASSLGTSGIAEQFF. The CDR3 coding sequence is TGTGCCAGCAGCTTAGGGACTAGCGGGATTGCTGAGCAGTTCTTC.

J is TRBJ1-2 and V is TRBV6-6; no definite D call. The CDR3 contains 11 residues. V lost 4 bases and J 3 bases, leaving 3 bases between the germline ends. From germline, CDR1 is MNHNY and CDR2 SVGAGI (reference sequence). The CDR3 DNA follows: TGTGCCAGCAGTTCGGACTATGGCTACACCTTC. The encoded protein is CASSSDYGYTF.

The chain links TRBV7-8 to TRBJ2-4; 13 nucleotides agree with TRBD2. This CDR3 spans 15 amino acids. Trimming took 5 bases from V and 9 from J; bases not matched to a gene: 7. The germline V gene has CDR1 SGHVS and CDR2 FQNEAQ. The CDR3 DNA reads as TGTGCCAGCAGCCCGGGACTAGCGGGGCTGAGCATTCAGTACTTC. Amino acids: CASSPGLAGLSIQYF.